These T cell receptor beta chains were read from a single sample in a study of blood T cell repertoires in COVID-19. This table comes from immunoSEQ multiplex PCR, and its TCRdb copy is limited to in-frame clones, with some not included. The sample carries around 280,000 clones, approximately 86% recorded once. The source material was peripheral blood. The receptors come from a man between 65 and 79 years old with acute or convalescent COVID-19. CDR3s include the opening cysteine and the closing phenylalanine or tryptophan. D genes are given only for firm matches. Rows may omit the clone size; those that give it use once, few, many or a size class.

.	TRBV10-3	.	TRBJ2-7	CAISAGATRGLFEQYF	TGTGCCATCAGTGCCGGGGCGACGCGGGGGCTCTTCGAGCAGTACTTC
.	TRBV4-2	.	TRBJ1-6	CASSQESSARQDSPLHF	TGTGCCAGCAGCCAAGAGTCCTCCGCGAGACAGGATTCACCCCTCCACTTT
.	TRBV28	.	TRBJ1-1	CASRTPTENTEAFF	TGTGCCAGCAGGACCCCAACAGAGAACACTGAAGCTTTCTTT
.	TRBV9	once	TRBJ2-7	CASSVGQSSSYEQYF	TGTGCCAGCAGCGTAGGACAGTCGAGCTCCTACGAGCAGTACTTC
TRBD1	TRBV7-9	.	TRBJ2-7	CASSSGTGDYEQYF	TGTGCCAGCAGCTCTGGGACAGGAGATTACGAGCAGTACTTC
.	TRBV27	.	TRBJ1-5	CASSFGGHLGNQPQHF	TGTGCCAGCAGTTTTGGGGGACATCTGGGCAATCAGCCCCAGCATTTT
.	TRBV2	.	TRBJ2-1	CASRITSYNEQFF	TGTGCCAGCAGAATCACTAGCTACAATGAGCAGTTCTTC
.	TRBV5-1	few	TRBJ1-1	CASSVQGGSTEAFF	TGCGCCAGCAGCGTTCAAGGGGGTTCCACTGAAGCTTTCTTT
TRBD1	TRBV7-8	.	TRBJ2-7	CASSLLGTGPNEQYF	TGTGCCAGCAGCTTACTAGGGACAGGGCCCAACGAGCAGTACTTC
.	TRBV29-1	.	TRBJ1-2	CSVEGGALGRNYGYTF	TGCAGCGTTGAAGGGGGTGCCCTTGGGAGGAACTATGGCTACACCTTC
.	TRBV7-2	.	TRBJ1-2	CASSLEGVGYTF	TGTGCCAGCAGCTTAGAAGGGGTCGGCTACACCTTC
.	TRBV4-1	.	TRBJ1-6	CASSPYGSRATAKSYNSPLHF	TGCGCCAGCAGCCCCTATGGAAGTCGTGCCACAGCAAAATCCTATAATTCACCCCTCCACTTT
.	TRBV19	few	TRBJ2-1	CASSDGQRYHYNEQFF	TGTGCCAGTAGCGACGGACAGCGATATCACTACAATGAGCAGTTCTTC
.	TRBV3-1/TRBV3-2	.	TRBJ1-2	CASSQPTGAGYTF	TGTGCCAGCAGCCAACCCACAGGCGCGGGCTACACCTTC
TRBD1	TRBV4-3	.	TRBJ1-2	CASSQEVSRTGELGYTF	TGCGCCAGCAGCCAAGAGGTCTCAAGGACAGGGGAGCTTGGCTACACCTTC
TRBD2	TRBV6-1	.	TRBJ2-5	CASSEASGREYQETQYF	TGTGCCAGCAGTGAAGCTAGCGGGAGGGAGTACCAAGAGACCCAGTACTTC
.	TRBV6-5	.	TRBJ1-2	CASSLAQGLSGYTF	TGTGCCAGCAGTCTCGCGCAGGGGCTGAGTGGCTACACCTTC
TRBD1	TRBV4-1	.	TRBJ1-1	CASSPATGVSTEAFF	TGCGCCAGCAGCCCAGCGACAGGGGTGAGCACTGAAGCTTTCTTT
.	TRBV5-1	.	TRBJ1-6	CASSLGVTVGYNSPLHF	TGCGCCAGCAGCTTGGGAGTTACAGTCGGCTATAATTCACCCCTCCACTTT
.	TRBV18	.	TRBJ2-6	CASSPELVRVRGANVLTF	TGTGCCAGCTCACCCGAACTCGTCAGGGTAAGGGGGGCCAACGTCCTGACTTTC
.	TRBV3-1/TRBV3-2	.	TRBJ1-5	CASSLLIYRDRNSNQPQHF	TGTGCCAGCAGCCTACTTATATACCGAGACAGAAATAGCAATCAGCCCCAGCATTTT
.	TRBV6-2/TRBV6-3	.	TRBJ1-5	CASSFSLGAGNQPQHF	TGTGCCAGCAGTTTTTCGCTTGGGGCGGGCAATCAGCCCCAGCATTTT
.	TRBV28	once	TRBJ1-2	CASRVGDRRYGYTF	TGTGCCAGCAGGGTCGGGGATCGACGATATGGCTACACCTTC
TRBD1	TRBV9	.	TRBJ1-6	CASSSVDRGQRNSPLHF	TGTGCCAGCAGCTCGGTCGATCGGGGACAGCGAAATTCACCCCTCCACTTT
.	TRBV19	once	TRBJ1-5	CASSTQGRVGPQHF	TGTGCCAGTAGTACACAGGGCAGGGTGGGGCCCCAGCATTTT
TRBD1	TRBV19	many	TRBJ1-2	CASSIDMAPGTGGAKGYTF	TGTGCCAGTAGTATAGATATGGCTCCCGGGACAGGGGGCGCGAAAGGCTACACCTTC
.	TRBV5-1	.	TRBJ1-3	CASSLSGAAGNTIYF	TGCGCCAGCAGCTTGAGTGGAGCTGCCGGAAACACCATATATTTT
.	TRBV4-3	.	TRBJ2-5	CASSQDSREGETQYF	TGCGCCAGCAGCCAAGATTCGAGGGAAGGAGAGACCCAGTACTTC